These T cell receptor beta chains were read from a single sample in a study of T cell responses to AZD1222 COVID-19 vaccine. Method: immunoSEQ multiplex PCR; TCRdb's copy keeps in-frame clones and lacks some. This sample has 100,000 to 120,000 clones, with under 95% found just once. This specimen consisted of peripheral blood, obtained on day 0 of AZD1222 vaccination. These receptors were taken from an adult in good health. The CDR3 runs from the conserved cysteine through the conserved F or W. D genes are given only for firm matches. Part of the rows lack a size; the others show once, few, many or a class for expanded clones.

TRBJ1-5 NA TRBV5-1 NA CASSLSGRGGQPQHF TGCGCCAGCAGCTTGTCCGGACGAGGCGGACAGCCCCAGCATTTT
TRBJ1-1 NA TRBV5-1 NA CASSLGTAMNTEAFF TGCGCCAGCAGCTTGGGGACAGCCATGAACACTGAAGCTTTCTTT
TRBJ1-3 TRBD1 TRBV7-2 NA CASSLVTGAGNTIYF TGTGCCAGCAGCTTAGTAACAGGGGCTGGAAACACCATATATTTT
TRBJ1-3 NA TRBV6-5 NA CASSSGAYGGNTIYF TGTGCCAGCAGTTCTGGGGCCTACGGAGGAAACACCATATATTTT
TRBJ1-1 NA TRBV5-4 NA CASSGGQSPLEAFF TGTGCCAGCAGCGGGGGCCAATCTCCCCTTGAAGCTTTCTTT
TRBJ1-2 NA TRBV9 NA CASSVGGVSNYGYTF TGTGCCAGCAGCGTAGGGGGGGTCTCTAACTATGGCTACACCTTC
TRBJ2-7 NA TRBV2 NA CAEGSRGGYEQYF TGTGCTGAAGGTAGCAGAGGCGGCTACGAGCAGTACTTC
TRBJ1-4 NA TRBV27 NA CASHPRGGADEKLFF TGTGCCAGCCACCCCCGGGGGGGGGCGGATGAAAAACTGTTTTTT
TRBJ1-1 TRBD1 TRBV4-1 once CASSQTLGTGGHRTEAFF TGCGCCAGCAGCCAAACGCTCGGGACAGGGGGCCATCGCACTGAAGCTTTCTTT
TRBJ2-3 NA TRBV5-1 NA CASSKGHAVSDTQYF TGCGCCAGCAGCAAGGGACACGCCGTCTCAGATACGCAGTATTTT
TRBJ1-5 TRBD1 TRBV18 NA CASSLAGGFGGQPQHF TGTGCCAGCTCATTGGCAGGGGGCTTTGGCGGTCAGCCCCAGCATTTT
TRBJ2-7 TRBD1 TRBV2 NA CAGIPTGTYEQYF TGTGCCGGGATACCGACAGGGACCTACGAGCAGTACTTC
TRBJ1-5 NA TRBV28 NA CASSSRSGTRSNQPQHF TGTGCCAGCAGTTCCAGGTCGGGGACCAGAAGCAATCAGCCCCAGCATTTT
TRBJ1-3 NA TRBV18 NA CASSPQGDRNTIYF TGTGCCAGCTCACCACAGGGCGATCGGAACACCATATATTTT
TRBJ2-7 TRBD1 TRBV9 NA CASSFGTGSYEQYF TGTGCCAGCAGCTTCGGGACAGGAAGCTACGAGCAGTACTTC
TRBJ2-3 NA TRBV5-6 once CASSFGQRTDTQYF TGTGCCAGCAGCTTCGGCCAGAGAACAGATACGCAGTATTTT
TRBJ1-5 NA TRBV28 NA CASRNRVNQPQHF TGTGCCAGCCGTAACAGGGTTAATCAGCCCCAGCATTTT
TRBJ2-7 NA TRBV5-1 NA CASSLQDTYEQYF TGCGCCAGCAGCTTACAGGATACCTACGAGCAGTACTTC
TRBJ1-5 NA TRBV27 NA CASSLVGFGSNQPQHF TGTGCCAGCAGTTTAGTAGGGTTTGGGAGCAATCAGCCCCAGCATTTT
TRBJ1-1 NA TRBV7-8 NA CASSTWHAGSNTEAFF TGTGCCAGCAGCACCTGGCACGCAGGGTCTAACACTGAAGCTTTCTTT
TRBJ1-1 TRBD1 TRBV7-9 NA CASSGYRGSTEAFF TGTGCCAGCAGCGGTTACAGGGGTTCGACTGAAGCTTTCTTT
TRBJ2-7 NA TRBV5-4 NA CASSLGAQEQYF TGTGCCAGCAGCTTGGGGGCTCAAGAGCAGTACTTC
TRBJ1-5 NA TRBV28 NA CASSFPGSTQPQHF TGTGCCAGCAGTTTCCCCGGATCGACCCAGCCCCAGCATTTT
TRBJ2-1 NA TRBV5-1 once CASSLGTEAFNEQFF TGCGCCAGCAGCTTGGGGACAGAGGCCTTCAATGAGCAGTTCTTC
TRBJ2-7 NA TRBV7-9 once CASSVRDKPYEQYF TGTGCCAGCAGCGTCCGGGACAAACCCTACGAGCAGTACTTC
TRBJ2-2 TRBD1 TRBV24-1 NA CATSGQGATGELFF TGTGCCACCAGCGGACAGGGGGCGACCGGGGAGCTGTTTTTT
TRBJ1-5 NA TRBV28 NA CASSFPVNQPQHF TGTGCCAGCAGTTTCCCGGTGAATCAGCCCCAGCATTTT
TRBJ1-3 NA TRBV27 NA CASSSRGSGNTIYF TGTGCCAGCAGTTCCAGGGGCTCTGGAAACACCATATATTTT
TRBJ2-5 NA TRBV29-1 NA CSVPPETQYF TGCAGCGTCCCGCCCGAGACCCAGTACTTC
TRBJ2-2 TRBD1 TRBV7-7 NA CASSGQGTGELFF TGTGCCAGCAGCGGACAGGGGACCGGGGAGCTGTTTTTT
TRBJ2-5 NA TRBV6-5 NA CASKRLETQYF TGTGCCTCTAAGCGCTTGGAGACCCAGTACTTC
TRBJ2-2 NA TRBV30 NA CALHRGLAGELFF TGTGCCCTCCATCGTGGACTGGCCGGGGAGCTGTTTTTT
TRBJ2-3 NA TRBV2 NA CASSEGAGLGTQYF TGTGCCAGCAGTGAGGGGGCAGGCCTAGGAACGCAGTATTTT
TRBJ1-4 TRBD1 TRBV5-4 NA CASSRQGRGDEKLFF TGTGCCAGCAGTCGACAGGGTCGAGGAGATGAAAAACTGTTTTTT
TRBJ1-2 NA TRBV2 NA CASIEYSSTLNYGYTF TGTGCCAGCATTGAATATTCTAGCACACTAAACTATGGCTACACCTTC
TRBJ1-2 TRBD1 TRBV19 NA CASSPGQGSYGYTF TGTGCCAGTAGTCCGGGACAGGGTTCCTATGGCTACACCTTC
TRBJ1-4 NA TRBV10-3 NA CAISAHGANNEKLFF TGTGCCATCAGCGCGCACGGGGCAAACAATGAAAAACTGTTTTTT
TRBJ1-2 TRBD1 TRBV28 NA CASSLTGGDGYTF TGTGCCAGCAGTCTCACAGGGGGCGATGGCTACACCTTC
TRBJ1-5 NA TRBV28 NA CASSLWGNGNQPQHF TGTGCCAGCAGTTTATGGGGGAACGGGAATCAGCCCCAGCATTTT
TRBJ1-6 NA TRBV6-5 NA CASSYSTDLRSPLHF TGTGCCAGCAGTTACTCGACAGATCTCAGGTCACCCCTCCACTTT
TRBJ2-2 NA TRBV6-5 once CATRTALGAGELFF TGTGCCACCCGGACAGCTTTGGGCGCCGGGGAGCTGTTTTTT
TRBJ1-1 TRBD1 TRBV6-5 NA CASTPGGYSEAFF TGTGCCAGCACCCCAGGGGGCTACTCTGAAGCTTTCTTT
TRBJ2-1 NA TRBV5-1 NA CASSLPSGPPTYNEQFF TGCGCCAGCAGCTTGCCGAGCGGCCCACCCACCTACAATGAGCAGTTCTTC
TRBJ1-3 NA TRBV5-4 NA CASSFRGNTIYF TGTGCCAGCAGCTTCCGAGGAAACACCATATATTTT
TRBJ1-5 NA TRBV18 NA CASSGYSNQPQHF TGTGCCAGCTCAGGGTATAGCAATCAGCCCCAGCATTTT
TRBJ2-2 NA TRBV7-8 NA CASSLVERRTGELFF TGTGCCAGCAGCTTAGTGGAACGTAGGACCGGGGAGCTGTTTTTT
TRBJ1-1 NA TRBV7-6 once CASSSGLRGEAFF TGTGCCAGCAGCTCCGGCCTGCGGGGTGAAGCTTTCTTT
TRBJ1-2 NA TRBV7-9 NA CASSFSLLAHGYTF TGTGCCAGCAGCTTTTCGCTCCTCGCCCATGGCTACACCTTC
TRBJ1-3 NA TRBV9 NA CASSPGGFGGNTIYF TGTGCCAGCAGCCCGGGAGGATTTGGAGGAAACACCATATATTTT
TRBJ1-2 TRBD1 TRBV6-5 once CASLPRGTGGGGYTF TGTGCCAGCCTGCCTCGGGGGACAGGGGGAGGAGGCTACACCTTC
TRBJ1-1 NA TRBV28 NA CASTPPRAQYTEAFF TGTGCCAGCACACCCCCCAGGGCCCAATACACTGAAGCTTTCTTT
TRBJ1-4 NA TRBV6-5 NA CASSLAFQEKLFF TGTGCCAGCAGTCTGGCCTTTCAAGAAAAACTGTTTTTT
TRBJ1-1 NA TRBV11-2 NA CASSLRGTGTEAFF TGTGCCAGCAGCTTGAGGGGAACGGGGACTGAAGCTTTCTTT